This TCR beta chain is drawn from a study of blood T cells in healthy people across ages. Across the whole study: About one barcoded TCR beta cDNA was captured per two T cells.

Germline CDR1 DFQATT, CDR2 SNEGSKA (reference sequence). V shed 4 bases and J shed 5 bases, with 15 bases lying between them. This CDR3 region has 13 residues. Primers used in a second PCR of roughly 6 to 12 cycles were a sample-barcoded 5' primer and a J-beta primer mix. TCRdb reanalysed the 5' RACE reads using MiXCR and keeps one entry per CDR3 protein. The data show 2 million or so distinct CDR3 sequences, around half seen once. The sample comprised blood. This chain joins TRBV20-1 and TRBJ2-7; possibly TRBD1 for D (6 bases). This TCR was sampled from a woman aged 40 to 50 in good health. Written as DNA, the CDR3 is TGCAGTGCTAAGAGTCAGGGGAGCGACGAGCAGTACTTC. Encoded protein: CSAKSQGSDEQYF.